This entry describes one T cell receptor (beta chain). TRB rearrangements were amplified by multiplex PCR with BIOMED2 TRB-A/B primers. TCRdb re-called the multiplex PCR reads with MiXCR, one entry per CDR3 protein. The data hold 7,000 to 9,500 distinct CDR3 sequences, with 25% observed a single time. The data belong to a study of T and B cells in COVID-19 patients. Germline CDR1 is KGHDR and CDR2 is SFDVKD. The CDR3 has 19 amino acids. With V trimmed by 4 bases and J by 2 bases, 9 bases remained unmatched. Each TRB amplification used about 250-550 ng of genomic DNA from blood. This chain connects TRBV24-1 to TRBJ2-1; the match to TRBD2 covers 14 bases. The sequence was obtained from a human donor who had recovered from COVID-19. The sample consisted of blood. Here the CDR3 reads CATSDPTSGRESTYNEQFF. The DNA for the CDR3 is TGTGCCACCAGTGACCCGACTAGCGGGAGGGAGAGCACCTACAATGAGCAGTTCTTC.